Given below is one T cell receptor (beta chain) in context. Its antigen is unknown. The protocol was immunoSEQ multiplex PCR, while the TCRdb copy is restricted to in-frame clones and leaves out a portion. The sample holds around 45,000 clones, approximately 79% seen once. This entry belongs to a study of radiotherapy plus CTLA-4 blockade in lung cancer. Findings and caveats of the study: Radiotherapy was combined with ipilimumab, and tumor-derived TCR clones then expanded in blood.

The CDR3 is 14 amino acids. Per germline, CDR1 LGHNA and CDR2 YSLEER. V was cut by 1 base and J by 7 bases, with 13 bases left in between. The V gene is TRBV4-3, the J gene TRBJ2-5; D gene ambiguous. The sequence came from a human donor with non-small cell lung cancer who had stable disease on radiotherapy plus ipilimumab. The source was peripheral blood, collected from a patient treated with radiotherapy plus ipilimumab. The CDR3 nucleotides read TGCGCCAGCAGCCAAGTTGTAGGAAAGGTGACCCAGTACTTC. Protein sequence: CASSQVVGKVTQYF.